At least ten counts were recorded for the clone carrying this T cell receptor beta chain. Its antigen is still unknown. There were TCR beta CDR3 regions amplified from RNA transcripts. A set of HTBI primers served as the primers for a first-round RT-PCR of the TCR CDR3. Using its own MiXCR run on the multiplex PCR reads, TCRdb lists one record per CDR3 protein. The sample consists of hundreds of thousands of distinct CDR3 sequences, 15% to 20% of them appearing once. The source of the sample is a study of T cells in Graves' hyperthyroidism and ophthalmopathy. Across 18 months, stable Graves' hyperthyroidism was marked by no progression to ophthalmopathy. Whole-study findings and limits: Among thyroid clonotypes expanded above 0.001, most also appeared in blood. Classification by a 13 V-J model distinguished ophthalmopathy from stable hyperthyroidism.

CDR1 and CDR2 (germline): SGHTA, FQGNSA. V was shortened by 0 bases and J by 5 bases, with 9 bases between the two germline ends. The CDR3 extends over 14 amino acids. What was sequenced was blood. This clonotype was obtained from a woman aged 18-29 years with Graves' hyperthyroidism. V usage is TRBV7-2 and J usage is TRBJ2-3, with a possible D match to TRBD2 (6 bases). The CDR3 loop is CASSLAGTGDTQYF. CDR3 in DNA: TGTGCCAGCAGCTTAGCCGGGACTGGAGATACGCAGTATTTT.